These 4 T cell receptor beta chains were all obtained from the same sample, sequenced in a study of T cells in Graves' hyperthyroidism and ophthalmopathy. The TCR beta CDR3 regions underwent amplification using RNA transcripts as the source. First-round RT-PCR with HTBI primers amplified the TCR CDR3 region. TCRdb re-analysed the multiplex PCR reads in MiXCR, keeping a single row per CDR3 protein. The profile shows about 640,000 distinct CDR3 sequences, less than 25% of them singletons. The sequencing sample was made of blood. The receptor set was obtained from a man aged 30 to 39 with Graves' ophthalmopathy.

This clonotype was counted many times. CDR3 protein: CASSLASGAYEQYF. The CDR3 nucleotides are TGTGCCAGCAGTTTGGCGTCAGGAGCCTACGAGCAGTACTTC. This rearrangement joins TRBV12-3 or TRBV12-4 to TRBJ2-7; no clear D. With 3 bases removed from V and 2 bases from J, the gap between germline ends came to 11 bases. The CDR3 has 14 residues.

This clonotype was picked up many times. The J gene is TRBJ2-7, the V gene TRBV11-2, with TRBD2 matching 10 bases. Germline V gene sequence: CDR1 SGHAT, CDR2 FQNNGV. The CDR3 is made up of 16 amino acids. V trimming: 0 bases; J trimming: 7 bases; junction bases outside the gene matches: 9. The CDR3 sequence: CASSLDRASGSGEQYF. The CDR3 DNA reads as TGTGCCAGCAGCTTAGATCGGGCTAGCGGGAGTGGGGAGCAGTACTTC.

This clonotype was counted ten times or more. The chain uses TRBV28 and TRBJ2-3, with 14 bases that match TRBD2. In germline, CDR1 is MDHEN, CDR2 SYDVKM. The J segment lost 3 bases and the V segment lost 5 bases, leaving 7 bases of the junction unmatched. The CDR3 loop spans 17 amino acids. The CDR3 protein is CASSPRLAGGPTDTQYF. The CDR3 DNA reads TGTGCCAGCAGTCCCCGACTAGCGGGAGGGCCGACAGATACGCAGTATTTT.

This chain connects TRBV28 to TRBJ2-7; perhaps TRBD2 as D (5 bases). The V and J ends lost 3 bases and 0 bases respectively, with 12 bases between them. The CDR3 runs 15 residues. Per germline, CDR1 MDHEN and CDR2 SYDVKM. CDR3 bases: TGTGCCAGCAGTTTTGGAGCGGTTACCTCCTACGAGCAGTACTTC. This sequence encodes CASSFGAVTSYEQYF.